This is a list of T cell receptor beta chains from one sample in a study of somatic mutations in cytotoxic T cells in rheumatoid arthritis. Sequencing used immunoSEQ multiplex PCR; TCRdb keeps in-frame clones, though not all of them. The sample holds 25,000 to 30,000 clones, around 84% seen once. The specimen sequenced was CD8+ T cells sorted from blood. The receptors were gathered from an adult with rheumatoid arthritis. The CDR3 runs from the conserved cysteine through the conserved F or W. A D gene is named only where the DNA matches it firmly. Where a row states a size, it is once, few, many or the class of an expanded clone; other rows omit it.

size: .
J: TRBJ2-7
V: TRBV30
D: .
CDR3: CAWSIGQLYEQYF
DNA: TGTGCCTGGAGTATCGGGCAGCTCTACGAGCAGTACTTC

size: .
J: TRBJ2-5
V: TRBV19
D: .
CDR3: CASSWRSQETQYF
DNA: TGTGCCAGTAGTTGGAGATCCCAAGAGACCCAGTACTTC

size: .
J: TRBJ2-3
V: TRBV9
D: TRBD2
CDR3: CASSAAAGPYGTSGITDTQYF
DNA: TGTGCCAGCAGCGCAGCTGCCGGGCCATACGGGACTAGCGGGATCACAGATACGCAGTATTTT

size: .
J: TRBJ2-1
V: TRBV5-4
D: .
CDR3: CASSVDGYNEQFF
DNA: TGTGCCAGCAGTGTGGACGGATACAATGAGCAGTTCTTC

size: .
J: TRBJ2-1
V: TRBV9
D: .
CDR3: CASSYGQTEQFF
DNA: TGTGCCAGCAGCTATGGACAAACTGAGCAGTTCTTC

size: .
J: TRBJ1-5
V: TRBV7-2
D: TRBD1
CDR3: CASSFSGGSNQPQHF
DNA: TGTGCCAGCAGCTTCTCAGGGGGAAGCAATCAGCCCCAGCATTTT

size: .
J: TRBJ2-3
V: TRBV7-9
D: .
CDR3: CASRASGLTDTQYF
DNA: TGTGCCAGCAGAGCGAGCGGATTAACAGATACGCAGTATTTT

size: few
J: TRBJ2-7
V: TRBV7-9
D: .
CDR3: CASSLVETNEQYF
DNA: TGTGCCAGCAGCTTAGTGGAGACCAACGAGCAGTACTTC

size: .
J: TRBJ2-2
V: TRBV6-1
D: TRBD2
CDR3: CASSEGGRDTGELFF
DNA: TGTGCCAGCAGTGAGGGGGGGAGGGATACCGGGGAGCTGTTTTTT

size: .
J: TRBJ1-5
V: TRBV28
D: .
CDR3: CASSLWGAGAGLEPQHF
DNA: TGTGCCAGCAGTTTATGGGGGGCGGGGGCTGGCTTGGAGCCCCAGCATTTT

size: once
J: TRBJ2-7
V: TRBV5-6
D: .
CDR3: CASSLKPYEQYF
DNA: TGTGCCAGCAGCTTGAAACCCTACGAGCAGTACTTC

size: once
J: TRBJ1-2
V: TRBV30
D: .
CDR3: CAWSVGGGDGYTF
DNA: TGTGCCTGGAGTGTCGGTGGGGGCGATGGCTACACCTTC

size: few
J: TRBJ1-1
V: TRBV11-2
D: .
CDR3: CASSFKGNTEAFF
DNA: TGTGCCAGCAGCTTTAAAGGAAACACTGAAGCTTTCTTT

size: .
J: TRBJ1-5
V: TRBV7-5
D: .
CDR3: CARSLVWGNQPQHF
DNA: TGTGCCAGAAGCTTAGTCTGGGGGAATCAGCCCCAGCATTTT

size: .
J: TRBJ1-4
V: TRBV7-9
D: .
CDR3: CASSLGLGTGGEKLFF
DNA: TGTGCCAGCAGCTTAGGACTTGGGACGGGCGGGGAAAAACTGTTTTTT

size: .
J: TRBJ2-1
V: TRBV12-5
D: .
CDR3: CASGFAGSEQFF
DNA: TGTGCTAGTGGTTTTGCCGGATCAGAGCAGTTCTTC

size: .
J: TRBJ2-1
V: TRBV4-1
D: TRBD2
CDR3: CASSQFSGGGYNEQFF
DNA: TGCGCCAGCAGCCAATTTAGCGGGGGGGGATACAATGAGCAGTTCTTC

size: .
J: TRBJ2-1
V: TRBV9
D: .
CDR3: CASSPRADNEQFF
DNA: TGTGCCAGCAGCCCCCGTGCCGACAATGAGCAGTTCTTC